The rows below give T cell receptor beta chains drawn from one sample of a study of blood T cell repertoires in COVID-19. Method: immunoSEQ multiplex PCR; TCRdb's copy keeps in-frame clones and lacks some. Of roughly 230,000 clones listed, over 80% are singletons. The specimen sequenced was peripheral blood. The origin of the receptors is a human donor in a cohort sampled during active COVID-19. CDR3s include the opening cysteine and the closing phenylalanine or tryptophan. Each record gives: J gene, clone size, V gene, D gene, CDR3 DNA, CDR3 protein. A D gene is named only where the DNA matches it firmly. Only part of the rows carry a size: once, few, many, or a class if the clone is expanded.

j_call: TRBJ2-7; clone_size: many; v_call: TRBV10-3; d_call: TRBD1; cdr3_nt: TGTGCCATCATGGGACAGGGGAACGAGCAGTACTTC; cdr3_aa: CAIMGQGNEQYF
j_call: TRBJ1-3; clone_size: -; v_call: TRBV4-1; d_call: -; cdr3_nt: TGCGCCAGCAGCCAAGATCCGAGCAGGGCTGGAAACACCATATATTTT; cdr3_aa: CASSQDPSRAGNTIYF
j_call: TRBJ2-7; clone_size: -; v_call: TRBV9; d_call: TRBD2; cdr3_nt: TGTGCCAGCAGCGTATCCTTCCTAGCGGGAGATGCAAGCGAGCAGTACTTC; cdr3_aa: CASSVSFLAGDASEQYF
j_call: TRBJ1-5; clone_size: many; v_call: TRBV29-1; d_call: TRBD1; cdr3_nt: TGCAGCGTTCCCCACCCTTATCCGGGACAGGGGAAATATAGCAATCAGCCCCAGCATTTT; cdr3_aa: CSVPHPYPGQGKYSNQPQHF
j_call: TRBJ1-2; clone_size: once; v_call: TRBV7-2; d_call: -; cdr3_nt: TGTGCCAGCAGCTTAGGAATCCCTAGCGGCTACACCTTC; cdr3_aa: CASSLGIPSGYTF
j_call: TRBJ1-2; clone_size: -; v_call: TRBV9; d_call: -; cdr3_nt: TGTGCCAGCAGCGTAGTAACAGGATCTACTAACTATGGCTACACCTTC; cdr3_aa: CASSVVTGSTNYGYTF
j_call: TRBJ1-3; clone_size: many; v_call: TRBV4-1; d_call: -; cdr3_nt: TGCGCCAGCAGCCCGGGCCGAGGGGGAAACACCATATATTTT; cdr3_aa: CASSPGRGGNTIYF
j_call: TRBJ2-7; clone_size: -; v_call: TRBV5-1; d_call: -; cdr3_nt: TGCGCCAGCAGCTTGAAGGCAGGGTCGGAAAACGAGCAGTACTTC; cdr3_aa: CASSLKAGSENEQYF
j_call: TRBJ2-1; clone_size: -; v_call: TRBV19; d_call: TRBD2; cdr3_nt: TGTGCCAGTAGTACCCAGGGCGGGAGCTCCTACAATGAGCAGTTCTTC; cdr3_aa: CASSTQGGSSYNEQFF
j_call: TRBJ1-5; clone_size: -; v_call: TRBV30; d_call: -; cdr3_nt: TGTGCCTGGAGTGTAAATTCAGATCAGCCCCAGCATTTT; cdr3_aa: CAWSVNSDQPQHF
j_call: TRBJ2-3; clone_size: -; v_call: TRBV11-3; d_call: -; cdr3_nt: TGTGCCAGCAGCTTAGATAAGCTAACCTCTCTAGGCCACACAGATACGCAGTATTTT; cdr3_aa: CASSLDKLTSLGHTDTQYF
j_call: TRBJ1-1; clone_size: -; v_call: TRBV10-3; d_call: TRBD1; cdr3_nt: TGTGCCATCGCTGCCGGCCCGGGACAGCCGAACACTGAAGCTTTCTTT; cdr3_aa: CAIAAGPGQPNTEAFF
j_call: TRBJ1-2; clone_size: -; v_call: TRBV4-2; d_call: TRBD1; cdr3_nt: TGTGCCAGCAGCCAAGAAGCGGGCAGGGGGGACTATGGCTACACCTTC; cdr3_aa: CASSQEAGRGDYGYTF
j_call: TRBJ2-5; clone_size: few; v_call: TRBV18; d_call: -; cdr3_nt: TGTGCCAGCTCACCAGGGGAGCAAGAGACCCAGTACTTC; cdr3_aa: CASSPGEQETQYF
j_call: TRBJ1-1; clone_size: -; v_call: TRBV7-9; d_call: -; cdr3_nt: TGTGCCAGCAGCGGACGGACAGAGAACACTGAAGCTTTCTTT; cdr3_aa: CASSGRTENTEAFF
j_call: TRBJ1-3; clone_size: -; v_call: TRBV4-1; d_call: -; cdr3_nt: TGCGCCAGCAGCCAATCCGGGGGGGCTGCTGGAAACACCATATATTTT; cdr3_aa: CASSQSGGAAGNTIYF
j_call: TRBJ2-3; clone_size: -; v_call: TRBV19; d_call: -; cdr3_nt: TGTGCCAGTAGCCAATTCCAGGGCGCAGATACGCAGTATTTT; cdr3_aa: CASSQFQGADTQYF
j_call: TRBJ1-1; clone_size: -; v_call: TRBV3-1/TRBV3-2; d_call: -; cdr3_nt: TGTGCCAGCAGCCTTAGTGAGTACACTGAAGCTTTCTTT; cdr3_aa: CASSLSEYTEAFF
j_call: TRBJ1-1; clone_size: -; v_call: TRBV5-1; d_call: -; cdr3_nt: TGCGCCAGCAGCTTGGGCAGGTCTGCGACTGAAGCTTTCTTT; cdr3_aa: CASSLGRSATEAFF
j_call: TRBJ2-3; clone_size: -; v_call: TRBV6-1; d_call: TRBD2; cdr3_nt: TGTGCCAGCAGTGAAGCTGGTCTAGCGGTCACAGATACGCAGTATTTT; cdr3_aa: CASSEAGLAVTDTQYF
j_call: TRBJ2-5; clone_size: -; v_call: TRBV28; d_call: TRBD2; cdr3_nt: TGTGCCAGCAGGGGACTATTGGAGACCCAGTACTTC; cdr3_aa: CASRGLLETQYF
j_call: TRBJ2-7; clone_size: -; v_call: TRBV3-1/TRBV3-2; d_call: -; cdr3_nt: TGTGCCAGCAGCCACTTAAGCACGGGAGAGCAGTACTTC; cdr3_aa: CASSHLSTGEQYF
j_call: TRBJ1-2; clone_size: -; v_call: TRBV25-1; d_call: -; cdr3_nt: TGTGCCAGCAGTGAATCAGGGTTCAACTATGGCTACACCTTC; cdr3_aa: CASSESGFNYGYTF
j_call: TRBJ1-1; clone_size: -; v_call: TRBV18; d_call: TRBD1; cdr3_nt: TGTGCCAGCTCATCCAGGGGGGACACTGAAGCTTTCTTT; cdr3_aa: CASSSRGDTEAFF
j_call: TRBJ2-4; clone_size: once; v_call: TRBV7-2; d_call: TRBD1; cdr3_nt: TGTGCCAGCAGCCGCGACAGGGTTGGGGCCAAAAACATTCAGTACTTC; cdr3_aa: CASSRDRVGAKNIQYF
j_call: TRBJ2-5; clone_size: -; v_call: TRBV7-2; d_call: -; cdr3_nt: TGTGCCAGCAGCCGTTACGGGAGTCAAGAGACCCAGTACTTC; cdr3_aa: CASSRYGSQETQYF
j_call: TRBJ2-7; clone_size: few; v_call: TRBV19; d_call: TRBD2; cdr3_nt: TGTGCCAGTAGTTCCTCGAGCGGGAGCTCCTACGAGCAGTACTTC; cdr3_aa: CASSSSSGSSYEQYF
j_call: TRBJ1-2; clone_size: -; v_call: TRBV20-1; d_call: -; cdr3_nt: TGCAGTGCTAGTATCGGACTCCGCTCCCATGGCTACACCTTC; cdr3_aa: CSASIGLRSHGYTF
j_call: TRBJ2-3; clone_size: -; v_call: TRBV7-3; d_call: TRBD2; cdr3_nt: TGTGCCAGCAGCCGCACCGGGACTAGCGCAGATACGCAGTATTTT; cdr3_aa: CASSRTGTSADTQYF
j_call: TRBJ1-4; clone_size: -; v_call: TRBV20-1; d_call: -; cdr3_nt: TGCAGTGCTAGTGTCACGGATGAAAAACTGTTTTTT; cdr3_aa: CSASVTDEKLFF
j_call: TRBJ1-4; clone_size: once; v_call: TRBV5-1; d_call: -; cdr3_nt: TGCGCCAGCATGCGGGGAAGAGGGGAGGGTGAAAAACTGTTTTTT; cdr3_aa: CASMRGRGEGEKLFF
j_call: TRBJ2-3; clone_size: once; v_call: TRBV7-9; d_call: -; cdr3_nt: TGTGCCAGCAGCTTAGGGTCCGGGGGTCCGTCGTTGTTAGATACGCAGTATTTT; cdr3_aa: CASSLGSGGPSLLDTQYF
j_call: TRBJ2-7; clone_size: few; v_call: TRBV19; d_call: -; cdr3_nt: TGTGCCAGTAGTATCAGAGGGCGCTCTCTCGAGCAGTACTTC; cdr3_aa: CASSIRGRSLEQYF
j_call: TRBJ2-7; clone_size: -; v_call: TRBV5-4; d_call: -; cdr3_nt: TGTGCCAGCAGCGGACCAGGGTCCCCCGAGCAGTACTTC; cdr3_aa: CASSGPGSPEQYF
j_call: TRBJ1-5; clone_size: -; v_call: TRBV4-2; d_call: TRBD1; cdr3_nt: TGTGCCAGCTCCGGGACAGGGAATCAGCCCCAGCATTTT; cdr3_aa: CASSGTGNQPQHF
j_call: TRBJ2-2; clone_size: -; v_call: TRBV11-2; d_call: -; cdr3_nt: TGTGCCAGCAGCCTCCCCCTTTTAGCCGGGGAGCTGTTTTTT; cdr3_aa: CASSLPLLAGELFF
j_call: TRBJ1-2; clone_size: -; v_call: TRBV11-3; d_call: -; cdr3_nt: TGTGCCAGCAGCTCCTATGACAGGCAGCACTATGGCTACACCTTC; cdr3_aa: CASSSYDRQHYGYTF
j_call: TRBJ2-5; clone_size: -; v_call: TRBV15; d_call: TRBD2; cdr3_nt: TGTGCCACCAGCAGGCCGTCTAGCGGGCATCAAGAGACCCAGTACTTC; cdr3_aa: CATSRPSSGHQETQYF
j_call: TRBJ1-1; clone_size: -; v_call: TRBV7-8; d_call: -; cdr3_nt: TGTGCCAGCAGCTTAGAGGCCAGGGGCGAGCGGGGAGCTTTCTTT; cdr3_aa: CASSLEARGERGAFF
j_call: TRBJ2-5; clone_size: -; v_call: TRBV19; d_call: -; cdr3_nt: TGTGCCAGCAGCAGGGGTTGGGAGACCCAGTACTTC; cdr3_aa: CASSRGWETQYF